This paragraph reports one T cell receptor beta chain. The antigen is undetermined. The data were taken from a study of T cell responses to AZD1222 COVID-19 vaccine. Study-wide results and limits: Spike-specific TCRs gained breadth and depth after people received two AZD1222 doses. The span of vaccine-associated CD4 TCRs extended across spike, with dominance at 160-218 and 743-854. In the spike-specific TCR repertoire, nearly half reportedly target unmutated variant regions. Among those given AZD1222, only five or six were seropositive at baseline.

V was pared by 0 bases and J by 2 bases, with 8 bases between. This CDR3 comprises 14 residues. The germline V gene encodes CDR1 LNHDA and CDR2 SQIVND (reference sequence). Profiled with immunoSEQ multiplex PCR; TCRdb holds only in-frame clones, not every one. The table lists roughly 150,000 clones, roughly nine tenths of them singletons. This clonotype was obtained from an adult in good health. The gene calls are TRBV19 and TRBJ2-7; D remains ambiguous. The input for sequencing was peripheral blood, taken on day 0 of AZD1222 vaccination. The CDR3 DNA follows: TGTGCCAGTAGTATAGATGCCAGCCCCTACGAGCAGTACTTC. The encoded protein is CASSIDASPYEQYF.